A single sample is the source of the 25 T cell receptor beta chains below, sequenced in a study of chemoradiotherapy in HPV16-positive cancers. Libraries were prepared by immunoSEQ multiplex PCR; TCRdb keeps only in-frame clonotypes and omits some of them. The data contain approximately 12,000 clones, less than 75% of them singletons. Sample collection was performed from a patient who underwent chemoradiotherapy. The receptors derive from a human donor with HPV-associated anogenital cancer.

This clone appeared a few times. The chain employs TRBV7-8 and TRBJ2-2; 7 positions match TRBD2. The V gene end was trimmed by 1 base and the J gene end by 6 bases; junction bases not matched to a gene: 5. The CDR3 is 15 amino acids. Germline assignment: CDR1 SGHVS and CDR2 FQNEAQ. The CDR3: CASSLGDYVSGELFF. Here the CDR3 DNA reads TGTGCCAGCAGCTTAGGGGACTATGTCTCCGGGGAGCTGTTTTTT.

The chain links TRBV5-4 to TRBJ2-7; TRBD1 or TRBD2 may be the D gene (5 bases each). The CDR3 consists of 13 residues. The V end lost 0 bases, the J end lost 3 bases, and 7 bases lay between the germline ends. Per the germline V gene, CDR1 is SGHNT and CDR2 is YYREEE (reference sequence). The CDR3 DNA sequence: TGTGCCAGCAGCTTGGGGGGGAACTACGAGCAGTACTTC. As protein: CASSLGGNYEQYF. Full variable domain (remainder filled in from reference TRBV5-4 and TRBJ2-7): ETGVTQSPTHLIKTRGQQVTLRCSSQSGHNTVSWYQQALGQGPQFIFQYYREEENGRGNFPPRFSGLQFPNYSSELNVNALELDDSALYLCASSLGGNYEQYFGPGTRLTVT.

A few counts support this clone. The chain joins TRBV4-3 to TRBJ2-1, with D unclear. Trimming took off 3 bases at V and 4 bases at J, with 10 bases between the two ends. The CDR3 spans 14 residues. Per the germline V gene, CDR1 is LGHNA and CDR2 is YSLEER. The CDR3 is CASSHLGAYNEQFF. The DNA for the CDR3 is TGCGCCAGCAGCCACCTAGGTGCTTACAATGAGCAGTTCTTC.

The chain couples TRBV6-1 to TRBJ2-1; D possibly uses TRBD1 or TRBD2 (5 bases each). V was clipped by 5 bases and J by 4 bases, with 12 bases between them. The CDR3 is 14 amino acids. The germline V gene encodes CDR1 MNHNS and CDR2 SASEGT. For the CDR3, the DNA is TGTGCCAGCAGTTCCCATGGGGGATACAATGAGCAGTTCTTC. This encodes CASSSHGGYNEQFF.

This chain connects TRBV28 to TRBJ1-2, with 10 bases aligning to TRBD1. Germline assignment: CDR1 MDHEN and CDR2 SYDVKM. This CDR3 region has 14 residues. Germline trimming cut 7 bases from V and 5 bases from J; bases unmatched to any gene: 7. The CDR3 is CASTFGQGVYGYTF. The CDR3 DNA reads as TGTGCCAGCACCTTCGGACAGGGGGTTTATGGCTACACCTTC.

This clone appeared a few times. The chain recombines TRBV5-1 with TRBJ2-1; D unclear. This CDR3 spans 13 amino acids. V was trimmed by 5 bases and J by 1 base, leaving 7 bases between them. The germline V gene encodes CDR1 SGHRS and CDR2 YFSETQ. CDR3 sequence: CASRIRSYNEQFF. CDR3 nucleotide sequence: TGCGCCAGCAGGATACGATCCTACAATGAGCAGTTCTTC.

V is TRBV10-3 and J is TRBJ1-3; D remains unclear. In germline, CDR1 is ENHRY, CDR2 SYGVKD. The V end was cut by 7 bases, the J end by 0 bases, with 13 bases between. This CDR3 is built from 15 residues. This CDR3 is CAIIREGPSGNTIYF. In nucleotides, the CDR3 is TGTGCCATCATTAGGGAGGGTCCCTCTGGAAACACCATATATTTT.

The CDR3 nucleotides are TGTGCCTGGAACAGGGATGATAATTCACCCCTCCACTTT. Translated: CAWNRDDNSPLHF. This chain links TRBV30 with TRBJ1-6; TRBD1 is a possible D gene (6 bases). Per germline, CDR1 GTSNPN and CDR2 SVGIG (reference sequence). The CDR3 totals 13 residues. Trimming shortened V by 4 bases and J by 5 bases, and 9 bases separated the two germline ends.

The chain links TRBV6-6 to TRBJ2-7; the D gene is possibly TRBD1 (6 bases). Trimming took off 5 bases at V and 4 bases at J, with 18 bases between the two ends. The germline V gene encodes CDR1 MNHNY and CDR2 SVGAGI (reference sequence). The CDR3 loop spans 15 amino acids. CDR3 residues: CASSPRTARPYEQYF. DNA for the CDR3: TGTGCCAGCAGTCCACGGACAGCCCGACCTTACGAGCAGTACTTC.

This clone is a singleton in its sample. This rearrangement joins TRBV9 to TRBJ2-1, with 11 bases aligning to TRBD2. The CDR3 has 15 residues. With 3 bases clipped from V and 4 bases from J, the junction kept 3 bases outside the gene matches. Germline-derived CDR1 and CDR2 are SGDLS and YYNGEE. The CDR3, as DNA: TGTGCCAGCAGCGCTTCTAGCGGGAGGTACAATGAGCAGTTCTTC. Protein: CASSASSGRYNEQFF. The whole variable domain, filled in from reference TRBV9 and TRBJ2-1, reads DSGVTQTPKHLITATGQRVTLRCSPRSGDLSVYWYQQSLDQGLQFLIQYYNGEERAKGNILERFSAQQFPDLHSELNLSSLELGDSALYFCASSASSGRYNEQFFGPGTRLTVL.

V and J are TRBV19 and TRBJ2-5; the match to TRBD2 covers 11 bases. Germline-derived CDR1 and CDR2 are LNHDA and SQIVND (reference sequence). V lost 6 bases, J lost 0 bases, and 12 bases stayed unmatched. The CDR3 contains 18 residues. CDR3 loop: CASSSTGTSGFYQETQYF. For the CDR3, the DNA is TGTGCCAGTAGCTCAACCGGGACTAGCGGCTTCTACCAAGAGACCCAGTACTTC. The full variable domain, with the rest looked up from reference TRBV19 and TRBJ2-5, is DGGITQSPKYLFRKEGQNVTLSCEQNLNHDAMYWYRQDPGQGLRLIYYSQIVNDFQKGDIAEGYSVSREKKESFPLTVTSAQKNPTAFYLCASSSTGTSGFYQETQYFGPGTRLLVL.

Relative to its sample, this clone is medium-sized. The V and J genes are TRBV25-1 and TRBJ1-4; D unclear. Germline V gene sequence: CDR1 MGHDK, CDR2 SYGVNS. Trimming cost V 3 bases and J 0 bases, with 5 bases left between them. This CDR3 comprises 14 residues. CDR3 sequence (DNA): TGTGCCAGCAGTGATTGGTCAACTAATGAAAAACTGTTTTTT. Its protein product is CASSDWSTNEKLFF.

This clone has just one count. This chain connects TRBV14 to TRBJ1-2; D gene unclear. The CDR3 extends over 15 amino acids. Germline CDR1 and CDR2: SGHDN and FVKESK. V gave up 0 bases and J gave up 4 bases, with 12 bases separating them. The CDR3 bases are TGTGCCAGCAGCCAAGATTTGAGGCAGTTCTATGGCTACACCTTC. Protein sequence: CASSQDLRQFYGYTF.

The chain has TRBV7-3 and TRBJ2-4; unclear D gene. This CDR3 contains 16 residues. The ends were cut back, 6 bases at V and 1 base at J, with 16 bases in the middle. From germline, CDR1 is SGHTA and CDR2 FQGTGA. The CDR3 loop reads CASSRTPSGAKNIQYF. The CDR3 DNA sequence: TGTGCCAGCAGTCGCACCCCGAGTGGTGCCAAAAACATTCAGTACTTC.

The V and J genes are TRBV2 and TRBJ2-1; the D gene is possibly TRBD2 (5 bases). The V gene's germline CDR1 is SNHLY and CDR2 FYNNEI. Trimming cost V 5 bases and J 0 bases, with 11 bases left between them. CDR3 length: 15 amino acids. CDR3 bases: TGTGCCAGCAGTCGGAGCGGTAGCTCCTACAATGAGCAGTTCTTC. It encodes CASSRSGSSYNEQFF.

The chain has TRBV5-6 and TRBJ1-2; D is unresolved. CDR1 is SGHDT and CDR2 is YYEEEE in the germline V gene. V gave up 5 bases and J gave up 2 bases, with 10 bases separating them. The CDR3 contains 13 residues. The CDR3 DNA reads TGTGCCAGCAGTTTTACAGTGAACTATGGCTACACCTTC. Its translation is CASSFTVNYGYTF.

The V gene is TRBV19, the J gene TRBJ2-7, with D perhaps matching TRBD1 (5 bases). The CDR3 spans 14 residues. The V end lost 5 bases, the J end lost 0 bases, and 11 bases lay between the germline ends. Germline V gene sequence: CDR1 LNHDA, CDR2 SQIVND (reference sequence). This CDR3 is CASSPQGSSYEQYF. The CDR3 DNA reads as TGTGCCAGTAGTCCGCAGGGTAGCTCCTACGAGCAGTACTTC.

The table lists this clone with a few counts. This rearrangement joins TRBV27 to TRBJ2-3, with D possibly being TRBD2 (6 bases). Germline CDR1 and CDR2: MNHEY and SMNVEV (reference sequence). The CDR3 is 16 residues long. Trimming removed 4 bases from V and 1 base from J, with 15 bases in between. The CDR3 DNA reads TGTGCCAGCAGTTCCGCGTGGGGGGTTGGCACAGATACGCAGTATTTT. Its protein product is CASSSAWGVGTDTQYF.

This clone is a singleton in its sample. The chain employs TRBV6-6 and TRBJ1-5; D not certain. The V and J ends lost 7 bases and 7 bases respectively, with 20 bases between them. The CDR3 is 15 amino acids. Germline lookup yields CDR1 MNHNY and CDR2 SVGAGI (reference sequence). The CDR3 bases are TGTGCCAGCACCGCTGAGGTAGGGAAAGGCCAGCCCCAGCATTTT. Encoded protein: CASTAEVGKGQPQHF.

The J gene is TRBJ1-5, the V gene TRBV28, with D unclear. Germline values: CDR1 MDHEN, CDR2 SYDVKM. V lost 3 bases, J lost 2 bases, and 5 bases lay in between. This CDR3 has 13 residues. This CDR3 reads CASSLDRNQPQHF. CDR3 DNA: TGTGCCAGCAGTTTGGACCGCAATCAGCCCCAGCATTTT.

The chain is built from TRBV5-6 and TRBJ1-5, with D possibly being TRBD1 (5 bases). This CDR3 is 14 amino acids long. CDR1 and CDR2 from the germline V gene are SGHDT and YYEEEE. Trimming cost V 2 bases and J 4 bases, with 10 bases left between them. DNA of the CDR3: TGTGCCAGCAGCTTCCGGGACCGAAATCAGCCCCAGCATTTT. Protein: CASSFRDRNQPQHF. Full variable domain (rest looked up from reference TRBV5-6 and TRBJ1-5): DAGVTQSPTHLIKTRGQQVTLRCSPKSGHDTVSWYQQALGQGPQFIFQYYEEEERQRGNFPDRFSGHQFPNYSSELNVNALLLGDSALYLCASSFRDRNQPQHFGDGTRLSIL.

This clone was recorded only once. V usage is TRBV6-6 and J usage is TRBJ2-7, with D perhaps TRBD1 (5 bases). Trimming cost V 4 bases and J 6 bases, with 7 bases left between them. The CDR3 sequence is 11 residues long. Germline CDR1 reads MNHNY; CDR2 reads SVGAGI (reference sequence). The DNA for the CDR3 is TGTGCCAGCAGTTCAGGGATCGAGCAGTACTTC. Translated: CASSSGIEQYF.

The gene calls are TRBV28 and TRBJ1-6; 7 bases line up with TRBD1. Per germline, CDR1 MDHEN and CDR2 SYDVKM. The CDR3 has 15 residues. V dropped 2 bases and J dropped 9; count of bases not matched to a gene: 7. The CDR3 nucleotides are TGTGCCAGCAGTTTAAGTAGACAGGGAGGTTCACCCCTCCACTTT. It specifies CASSLSRQGGSPLHF.

CDR3 coding DNA: TGTGCCAGCAAGCAGGGGCCCTATAATTCACCCCTCCACTTT. Residues: CASKQGPYNSPLHF. The V call is TRBV5-6, the J call TRBJ1-6; maybe TRBD1 (6 bases). CDR1 and CDR2 from the germline V gene are SGHDT and YYEEEE. CDR3 length: 14 amino acids. Trimming shortened V by 6 bases and J by 2 bases, and 9 bases separated the two germline ends. The entire variable domain, with the rest obtained from reference TRBV5-6 and TRBJ1-6, is as follows: DAGVTQSPTHLIKTRGQQVTLRCSPKSGHDTVSWYQQALGQGPQFIFQYYEEEERQRGNFPDRFSGHQFPNYSSELNVNALLLGDSALYLCASKQGPYNSPLHFGNGTRLTVT.

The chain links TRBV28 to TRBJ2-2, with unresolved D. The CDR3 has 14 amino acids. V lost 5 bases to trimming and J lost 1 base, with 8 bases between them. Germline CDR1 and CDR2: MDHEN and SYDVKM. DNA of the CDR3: TGTGCCAGCAGTAATACAGTGAACACCGGGGAGCTGTTTTTT. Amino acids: CASSNTVNTGELFF.